This TCR beta chain came from a study of regulatory T cells in long-lasting Graves disease. Study information: Graves' patients, newly diagnosed, had taken antithyroid drugs under 3 months.

Time point here: newly diagnosed GD, antithyroid drugs for less than 3 months. From PBMCs, RNA was extracted and then used to make the TCR library. This clonotype came up many times. Its antigen remains unknown. Arm-PCR of CDR3 regions and iRepertoire HTBI primers were the basis on which TCR beta libraries were built. TCRdb re-called the multiplex PCR reads with MiXCR, one entry per CDR3 protein. This table holds about 470,000 distinct CDR3 sequences, about 16% found once. Findings and limits, study-wide: Having few samples may have compromised the accuracy.

This sample was also put to use in a study of T cells in Graves' hyperthyroidism and ophthalmopathy. That work contributes: The HTBI primer set was used in a first-round RT-PCR of the TCR CDR3. In blood, most of the thyroid clonotypes expanded above 0.001 were also present.

The receptor was isolated from a woman between 25 and 40 years old with Graves disease. Here the sequenced sample was peripheral blood mononuclear cells (PBMCs), taken at new diagnosis, from a patient treated with antithyroid drugs.

CDR3 region: CSARKAGPNEQFF. CDR3 nucleotides: TGCAGTGCTAGAAAAGCGGGTCCTAATGAGCAGTTCTTC. This rearrangement joins TRBV20-1 to TRBJ2-1; TRBD2 might be the D (6 bases). The CDR3 loop spans 13 amino acids. V lost 2 bases, J lost 7 bases, and 12 bases lay in between. The germline V gene encodes CDR1 DFQATT and CDR2 SNEGSKA (reference sequence).